This TCR beta chain was obtained from a study of PD-1 blockade in mismatch repair-deficient tumors. Study context: Patients had approximately 12 mismatch repair-deficient cancer types and were previously treated and progressing. Regarding the study as a whole: Rapid post-treatment expansion, then contraction, generally preceding radiologic response, marked tumor-resident clones.

All patients were mismatch repair deficient, assessed by either PCR or immunohistochemistry. TCRs were sequenced from a few patients responding to pembrolizumab. The assay was immunoSEQ multiplex PCR, and TCRdb's table has in-frame clones only and misses some. The sample contains 13,000 to 15,000 clones, 84% of which appear only once. The CDR3 totals 15 residues. V shed 6 bases and J shed 3 bases, with 18 bases lying between them. Germline loops: CDR1 LNHDA, CDR2 SQIVND (reference sequence). As regards this clone: As yet, its antigen is unknown.

The specimen was PBMCs, collected approximately 14 weeks after starting pembrolizumab. The TCR originated in an adult with mismatch repair-deficient cancer. The V call is TRBV19, the J call TRBJ2-7, with D tentatively TRBD2 (7 bases). The CDR3 nucleotides read TGTGCCAGTAGGGCGCAGGGGAGGGCAAGCTACGAGCAGTACTTC. As protein: CASRAQGRASYEQYF.